This is a list of T cell receptor beta chains from one sample in a study of shared clonotypes between healthy human individuals. Sequencing was performed with immunoSEQ multiplex PCR; in TCRdb, only in-frame clones are kept and a portion is missing. The sample yields 2.3 million or so clones, approximately 95% seen once. Sequencing used naive CD4+ T cells from PBMCs. The receptors here all came from a man between 18 and 29 years old in good health. Some clones in this sample may be carry-over from other donors' samples. The CDR3 runs from the conserved cysteine through the conserved F or W. D genes are given only for firm matches. Only some rows state a clone size, as once, few, many or a class for expanded clones.

V gene	D gene	J gene	clone size	CDR3 protein	CDR3 DNA
TRBV5-6	-	TRBJ2-1	once	CASSAGQPYYNEQFF	TGTGCCAGCAGCGCGGGACAGCCGTACTACAATGAGCAGTTCTTC
TRBV7-6	TRBD1	TRBJ2-5	-	CASSYRGGETQYF	TGTGCCAGCAGCTACAGGGGCGGTGAGACCCAGTACTTC
TRBV5-3	TRBD2	TRBJ2-3	-	CARSLLAGGPHDTQYF	TGTGCCAGAAGCTTGCTAGCGGGAGGGCCGCATGATACGCAGTATTTT
TRBV19	TRBD1	TRBJ2-7	-	CASSIGGAGGFSYEQYF	TGTGCCAGTAGTATTGGTGGGGCAGGGGGCTTCTCCTACGAGCAGTACTTC
TRBV9	-	TRBJ2-2	-	CASSVMVRLVSSGTGELFF	TGTGCCAGCAGCGTAATGGTCCGACTGGTCTCGAGCGGCACCGGGGAGCTGTTTTTT
TRBV7-2	TRBD1	TRBJ2-1	-	CASSLGGTAIDNEQFF	TGTGCCAGCAGCTTAGGTGGGACAGCAATCGACAATGAGCAGTTCTTC
TRBV5-1	-	TRBJ2-7	-	CASSDPDGADEQYF	TGCGCCAGCAGCGACCCTGACGGGGCCGACGAGCAGTACTTC
TRBV15	-	TRBJ2-7	-	CATSRGPTEYEQYF	TGTGCCACCAGCAGGGGACCGACAGAGTACGAGCAGTACTTC
TRBV28	TRBD2	TRBJ2-5	-	CASSPGTSGEETQYF	TGTGCCAGCAGTCCCGGGACTAGCGGGGAAGAGACCCAGTACTTC
TRBV28	-	TRBJ1-2	-	CASSPLGGVGYTF	TGTGCCAGCAGCCCACTGGGGGGTGTGGGCTACACCTTC
TRBV10-3	-	TRBJ1-2	-	CAIDPSHGSDGYTF	TGTGCCATTGATCCATCCCACGGATCGGATGGCTACACCTTC
TRBV18	-	TRBJ1-3	-	CASSGTDSGNTIYF	TGTGCCAGCTCCGGGACGGACTCTGGAAACACCATATATTTT
TRBV9	-	TRBJ2-3	-	CASSPVSDFTDTQYF	TGTGCCAGCAGCCCCGTATCAGACTTCACAGATACGCAGTATTTT
TRBV7-9	-	TRBJ2-3	-	CASSTISPTDTQYF	TGTGCCAGCAGCACGATCTCACCCACAGATACGCAGTATTTT